The 32 T cell receptor beta chains below were found in one sample sequenced in a study of graft-versus-host responses after intestinal transplantation. The table came from immunoSEQ multiplex PCR; TCRdb's copy has only in-frame clones and leaves some out. This sample has fewer than 45,000 clones, with roughly 89% found just once. The sequences come from PBMCs, collected 300 to 320 days after intestinal transplant. These receptors came from a human patient who received an intestinal transplant, so some T cells may come from the graft donor.

The chain employs TRBV10-2 and TRBJ2-4; D call uncertain. CDR1 and CDR2 (germline): WSHSY, SAAADI. The CDR3 runs 14 residues. V lost 8 bases and J lost 0, with 11 bases in between. CDR3 protein: CASQDALAKNIQYF. CDR3 coding DNA: TGCGCCAGCCAAGACGCCTTAGCCAAAAACATTCAGTACTTC.

The rearrangement joins TRBV7-9 to TRBJ2-7; a possible D gene is TRBD1 (6 bases). This CDR3 comprises 14 residues. Germline lookup yields CDR1 SEHNR and CDR2 FQNEAQ (reference sequence). Trimming shortened V by 5 bases and J by 3 bases, and 14 bases separated the two germline ends. CDR3 in amino acids: CASSPKAGVYEQYF. The CDR3 coding sequence is TGTGCCAGCAGCCCTAAGGCAGGGGTCTACGAGCAGTACTTC.

The chain recombines TRBV18 with TRBJ2-5; no firm D call. In germline, CDR1 is KGHSH, CDR2 LQKENI. The CDR3 spans 12 residues. V was shortened by 1 base and J by 2 bases, with 2 bases between the two germline ends. CDR3: CASSPQQETQYF. CDR3 in DNA: TGTGCCAGCTCACCACAACAAGAGACCCAGTACTTC.

This chain uses TRBV21-1 with TRBJ1-5; the D call of TRBD1 is as the table states it, not checked on the DNA. TRBV21-1 is a pseudogene. The CDR3 runs to 19 residues. CDR3 region: CASSKQTSGDRGVNQPQHF. In DNA, the CDR3 is TGTGCCAGCAGCAAACAGACGAGCGGAGACAGGGGAGTCAATCAGCCCCAGCATTTT.

The gene calls are TRBV30 and TRBJ1-2; a weak D match, TRBD1 (5 bases). V was pared by 0 bases and J by 3 bases, with 8 bases between. Germline CDR1 GTSNPN, CDR2 SVGIG (reference sequence). The CDR3 loop spans 13 amino acids. The DNA for the CDR3 is TGTGCCTGGAGTGTACGGGACGACTATGGCTACACCTTC. It is translated as CAWSVRDDYGYTF.

The chain uses TRBV5-6 and TRBJ1-5, with D maybe TRBD1 (6 bases). CDR1 and CDR2 (germline): SGHDT, YYEEEE. V dropped 4 bases and J dropped 4 bases, with 12 bases sitting between them. The CDR3 has 14 residues. In DNA, the CDR3 is TGTGCCAGCAGCATTTTACAGGGAAATCAGCCCCAGCATTTT. It yields the protein CASSILQGNQPQHF.

The CDR3 sequence: CASSFGPSYEQYF. As DNA, the CDR3 is TGTGCCAGCAGTTTCGGGCCTTCCTACGAGCAGTACTTC. The chain joins TRBV28 to TRBJ2-7; D ambiguous. The CDR3 covers 13 residues. Deletions cut 3 bases from V and 1 base from J, with 7 bases between. CDR1 and CDR2 from the germline V gene are MDHEN and SYDVKM.

This chain connects TRBV6-1 to TRBJ2-4, with TRBD2 identical over 8 bases. V was clipped by 2 bases and J by 5 bases; unmatched bases: 8. This CDR3 region has 16 residues. Germline V gives CDR1 MNHNS, CDR2 SASEGT. CDR3 amino acids: CASSEFELAGQNIQYF. CDR3 nucleotides: TGTGCCAGCAGTGAATTCGAATTAGCGGGGCAAAACATTCAGTACTTC.

V and J are TRBV5-4 and TRBJ2-2; D perhaps matches TRBD1 (5 bases). Trimming took 0 bases from V and 5 from J, leaving 5 bases between them. CDR1 and CDR2 (germline): SGHNT, YYREEE (reference sequence). CDR3 length: 13 residues. CDR3 region: CASSLAGTGELFF. Here the CDR3 DNA reads TGTGCCAGCAGCTTGGCAGGGACCGGGGAGCTGTTTTTT.

The chain carries TRBV4-1 and TRBJ1-6; TRBD1 is a possible D gene (6 bases). This CDR3 is built from 16 residues. V was trimmed by 3 bases and J by 9 bases, leaving 18 bases between them. The V gene's germline CDR1 is MGHRA and CDR2 YSYEKL. This CDR3 reads CASSQEDSQAGSPLHF. In DNA, the CDR3 is TGCGCCAGCAGCCAGGAGGACAGCCAAGCGGGTTCACCCCTCCACTTT.

This clone was observed a single time. This chain connects TRBV27 to TRBJ1-2; D gene ambiguous. The CDR3 has 9 residues. The germline V and J ends were trimmed by 8 bases and 12 bases, with 10 bases remaining between them. Germline loops: CDR1 MNHEY, CDR2 SMNVEV (reference sequence). CDR3 nucleotides: TGTGCCAGCCTCCAACGGAACACCTTC. It codes for CASLQRNTF.

The table lists this clone with a few counts. The rearrangement uses TRBV9 and TRBJ2-3, with D possibly matching TRBD1 (5 bases). This CDR3 comprises 15 residues. CDR1 is SGDLS and CDR2 is YYNGEE in the germline V gene. Trimming shortened V by 2 bases and J by 0 bases, and 10 bases separated the two germline ends. The DNA for the CDR3 is TGTGCCAGCAGCGTCCTAAAGGGGAGCACAGATACGCAGTATTTT. It encodes CASSVLKGSTDTQYF.

The chain joins TRBV6-1 to TRBJ1-1, with 7 bases matching TRBD1. Unmatched junction bases numbered 2, after V lost 1 base and J lost 3 bases. Germline V gene sequence: CDR1 MNHNS, CDR2 SASEGT. This CDR3 region has 14 residues. CDR3 DNA: TGTGCCAGCAGTGAAGAACAGGGGTACACTGAAGCTTTCTTT. Amino acid sequence: CASSEEQGYTEAFF.

The rearrangement uses TRBV6-1 and TRBJ1-5; D is possibly TRBD1 (5 bases). CDR3 size: 15 residues. From germline, CDR1 is MNHNS and CDR2 SASEGT. The ends were cut back, 5 bases at V and 2 bases at J, with 13 bases in the middle. The CDR3 sequence: CASSLGRGGNQPQHF. CDR3 DNA sequence: TGTGCCAGCAGTTTGGGGAGGGGAGGCAATCAGCCCCAGCATTTT.

The chain is built from TRBV28 and TRBJ2-7, with a tentative D call TRBD2 (6 bases). Germline CDR1 reads MDHEN; CDR2 reads SYDVKM. V lost 5 bases and J 4 bases, leaving 12 bases between the germline ends. This CDR3 has 13 residues. The CDR3: CASSRGLGYEQYF. The CDR3 DNA reads as TGTGCCAGCAGTCGGGGACTCGGGTACGAGCAGTACTTC.

This chain uses TRBV9 with TRBJ2-5; no reliable D call. The CDR3 consists of 15 residues. The germline V and J ends were trimmed by 0 bases and 2 bases, with 11 bases remaining between them. Germline V gives CDR1 SGDLS, CDR2 YYNGEE. CDR3 in DNA: TGTGCCAGCAGCGTAGGTTCGAGGTCACAAGAGACCCAGTACTTC. This translates into CASSVGSRSQETQYF.

This rearrangement joins TRBV7-9 to TRBJ1-6, with a weak D call TRBD1 (6 bases). Trimming stripped 5 bases from V and 3 bases from J, with 11 bases between. Germline-derived CDR1 and CDR2 are SEHNR and FQNEAQ (reference sequence). CDR3 length equals 15 residues. The CDR3: CASSPGQIYNSPLHF. The CDR3 DNA follows: TGTGCCAGCAGCCCCGGACAGATCTATAATTCACCCCTCCACTTT. The complete variable domain, with remaining parts taken from reference TRBV7-9 and TRBJ1-6, reads DTGVSQNPRHKITKRGQNVTFRCDPISEHNRLYWYRQTLGQGPEFLTYFQNEAQLEKSRLLSDRFSAERPKGSFSTLEIQRTEQGDSAMYLCASSPGQIYNSPLHFGNGTRLTVT.

This clone was picked up a small number of times. The chain links TRBV6-5 to TRBJ2-2; D could derive from TRBD1 or TRBD2 (5 bases each). Germline V CDR1 and CDR2: MNHEY, SVGAGI. CDR3 length: 14 residues. Trimming took 0 bases from V and 5 from J, leaving 7 bases between them. In nucleotides, the CDR3 is TGTGCCAGCAGTTACTCGGGGGTTACCGGGGAGCTGTTTTTT. It translates to CASSYSGVTGELFF.

DNA for the CDR3: TGTGCCAGCAGTGGGACTAGCGAAGAGACCCAGTACTTC. Residues: CASSGTSEETQYF. The chain is built from TRBV2 and TRBJ2-5, with 9 bases identical to TRBD2. The V gene's germline CDR1 is SNHLY and CDR2 FYNNEI. This CDR3 is 13 amino acids long. J lost 3 bases, V lost 4 bases, and 0 bases had no gene match. Full variable domain (rest looked up from reference TRBV2 and TRBJ2-5): EPEVTQTPSHQVTQMGQEVILRCVPISNHLYFYWYRQILGQKVEFLVSFYNNEISEKSEIFDDQFSVERPDGSNFTLKIRSTKLEDSAMYFCASSGTSEETQYFGPGTRLLVL.

The chain carries TRBV7-6 and TRBJ2-7, with TRBD1 identical over 9 bases. This CDR3 has 12 amino acids. Trimming at V came to 4 bases and at J to 6 bases, leaving 1 base not matched to a gene. CDR1 SGHVS and CDR2 FNYEAQ come from the germline V gene. CDR3 region: CASSSTGGEQYF. As DNA, the CDR3 is TGTGCCAGCAGCTCGACAGGGGGCGAGCAGTACTTC.

The rearrangement uses TRBV2 and TRBJ2-3, with 11 bases fitting TRBD1. V was pared by 5 bases and J by 3 bases, with 4 bases of the junction left unmatched. The CDR3 consists of 15 residues. Per the germline V gene, CDR1 is SNHLY and CDR2 is FYNNEI. CDR3 nucleotide sequence: TGTGCCAGCAGTATCCGGGACAGGGGGACAGATACGCAGTATTTT. This gives the protein CASSIRDRGTDTQYF.

This chain uses TRBV6-5 with TRBJ2-7, with 10 bases matching TRBD1. Germline CDR1 MNHEY, CDR2 SVGAGI. J gave up 4 bases and V 7 bases, and 7 bases lay outside the gene matches. The CDR3 is 14 amino acids. As DNA, the CDR3 is TGTGCCAGCACCCCCTGGACAGGGGGGTACGAGCAGTACTTC. Residues: CASTPWTGGYEQYF.

The V and J genes are TRBV6-1 and TRBJ2-7, with TRBD2 as a possible D gene (6 bases). The CDR3 totals 15 residues. The germline gives CDR1 MNHNS, CDR2 SASEGT. V was shortened by 2 bases and J by 6 bases, with 17 bases between the two germline ends. CDR3 DNA sequence: TGTGCCAGCAGTGAAAGGAAAAGGGAGGTGGGCGAGCAGTACTTC. It yields the protein CASSERKREVGEQYF.

In its sample, this clone was seen once. The chain combines TRBV4-2 with TRBJ1-3, with no clear D. With 1 base removed from V and 0 bases from J, the gap between germline ends came to 10 bases. The CDR3 has 16 amino acids. In germline, CDR1 is LGHNA, CDR2 YNFKEQ. The CDR3 sequence: CASSQARASSGNTIYF. CDR3 DNA: TGTGCCAGCAGCCAAGCCCGAGCGAGCTCTGGAAACACCATATATTTT.

J is TRBJ2-1 and V is TRBV11-2; TRBD1 matches at 10 bases. V trimming: 6 bases; J trimming: 7 bases; junction bases outside the gene matches: 9. This CDR3 is 15 amino acids long. The germline V gene encodes CDR1 SGHAT and CDR2 FQNNGV. CDR3 residues: CASRRPGTGVNEQFF. The CDR3 nucleotides are TGTGCCAGCAGGCGTCCCGGGACAGGGGTGAATGAGCAGTTCTTC.

The chain links TRBV29-1 to TRBJ2-3; D ambiguous. CDR1 and CDR2 (germline): SQVTM, ANQGSEA. CDR3 length equals 10 residues. The V end was cut by 5 bases, the J end by 7 bases, with 7 bases between. CDR3 sequence reads: CSVSVNTQYF. The DNA of the CDR3 is TGCAGCGTTAGTGTGAATACGCAGTATTTT.

This chain uses TRBV7-2 with TRBJ2-1; 13 nucleotides agree with TRBD2. From germline, CDR1 is SGHTA and CDR2 FQGNSA. The CDR3 loop spans 16 amino acids. Trimming cost V 1 base and J 9 bases; bases outside gene matches: 6. The CDR3 loop reads CASSLVLAGGLVEQFF. CDR3 DNA sequence: TGTGCCAGCAGCTTAGTACTAGCGGGGGGGCTCGTTGAGCAGTTCTTC.

J is TRBJ1-6 and V is TRBV6-5; D gene uncertain. There are 15 residues in the CDR3. Per the germline V gene, CDR1 is MNHEY and CDR2 is SVGAGI. V lost 8 bases and J 7 bases, leaving 18 bases between the germline ends. CDR3 sequence reads: CASQRVEEFNSPLHF. CDR3 nucleotide sequence: TGTGCCAGCCAGAGAGTCGAGGAGTTCAATTCACCCCTCCACTTT.

The CDR3 region is CASSQVGDTQYF. The CDR3 region has the DNA TGTGCCAGCAGCCAAGTAGGGGATACGCAGTATTTT. This chain joins TRBV4-2 and TRBJ2-3; D unclear. Per germline, CDR1 LGHNA and CDR2 YNFKEQ. The ends were cut back, 1 base at V and 6 bases at J, with 5 bases in the middle. The CDR3 is 12 amino acids.

The V and J genes are TRBV6-1 and TRBJ2-5, with a possible D match to TRBD2 (6 bases). The germline V gene encodes CDR1 MNHNS and CDR2 SASEGT. With 5 bases removed from V and 3 bases from J, the gap between germline ends came to 10 bases. This CDR3 contains 13 residues. Here the CDR3 reads CASSTAGKETQYF. Written as DNA, the CDR3 is TGTGCCAGCAGTACGGCGGGGAAAGAGACCCAGTACTTC.

The chain is built from TRBV18 and TRBJ1-1; D gene unclear. Germline V gives CDR1 KGHSH, CDR2 LQKENI. V was pared by 0 bases and J by 4 bases, with 6 bases between. The CDR3 sequence is 13 residues long. CDR3 loop: CASSPPKVTEAFF. The CDR3 DNA is TGTGCCAGCTCACCACCGAAGGTCACTGAAGCTTTCTTT.

CDR3 sequence: CASRPGQGGMETQYF. The DNA of the CDR3 is TGTGCCAGCAGACCGGGACAGGGGGGGATGGAGACCCAGTACTTC. The chain combines TRBV6-5 with TRBJ2-5; 11 nucleotides line up with TRBD1. Losses at the gene ends were 6 bases for V and 5 bases for J; bases not matched to a gene: 8. This CDR3 spans 15 amino acids. Germline loops: CDR1 MNHEY, CDR2 SVGAGI.